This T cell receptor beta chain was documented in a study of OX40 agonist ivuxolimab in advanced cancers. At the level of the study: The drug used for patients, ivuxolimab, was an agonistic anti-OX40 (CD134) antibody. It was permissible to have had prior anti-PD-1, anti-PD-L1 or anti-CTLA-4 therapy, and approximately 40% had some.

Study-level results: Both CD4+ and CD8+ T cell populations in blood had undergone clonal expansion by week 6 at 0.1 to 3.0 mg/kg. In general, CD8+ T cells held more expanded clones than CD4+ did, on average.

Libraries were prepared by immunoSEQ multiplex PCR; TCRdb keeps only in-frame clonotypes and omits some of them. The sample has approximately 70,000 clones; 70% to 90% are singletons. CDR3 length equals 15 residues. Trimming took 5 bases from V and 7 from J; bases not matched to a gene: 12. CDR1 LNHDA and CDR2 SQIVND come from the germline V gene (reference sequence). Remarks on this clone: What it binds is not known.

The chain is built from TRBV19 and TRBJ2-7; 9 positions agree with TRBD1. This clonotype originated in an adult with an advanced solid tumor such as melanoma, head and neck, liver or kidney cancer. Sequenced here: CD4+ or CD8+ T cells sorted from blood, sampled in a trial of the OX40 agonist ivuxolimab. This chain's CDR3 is CASSSTHRGLREQYF. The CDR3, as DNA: TGTGCCAGTAGTTCAACCCACAGGGGGCTGCGGGAGCAGTACTTC.